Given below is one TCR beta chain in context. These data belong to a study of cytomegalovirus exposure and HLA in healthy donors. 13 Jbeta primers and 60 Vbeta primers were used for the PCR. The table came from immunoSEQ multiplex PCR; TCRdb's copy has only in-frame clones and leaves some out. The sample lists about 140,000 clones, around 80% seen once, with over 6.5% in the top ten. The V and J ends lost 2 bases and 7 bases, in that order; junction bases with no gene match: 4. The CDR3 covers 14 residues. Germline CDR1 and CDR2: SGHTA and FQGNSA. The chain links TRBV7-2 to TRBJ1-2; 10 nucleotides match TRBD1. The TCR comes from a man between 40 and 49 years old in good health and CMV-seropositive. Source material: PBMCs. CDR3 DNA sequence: TGTGCCAGCAGCTTATTGACAGGGGGCCCTGGCTACACCTTC. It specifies CASSLLTGGPGYTF.